This T cell receptor beta chain was captured by sequencing in a study of graft-versus-host responses after intestinal transplantation. Between the trimmed V and J ends, which lost 3 bases and 0 bases, there was a span of 13 bases. The CDR3 length is 16 residues. The germline gives CDR1 LGHNA, CDR2 YNFKEQ. Clones were sequenced by immunoSEQ multiplex PCR, and TCRdb holds only the in-frame ones, with some missing. Of about 20,000 clones in the sample, roughly 86% were seen once. The chain recombines TRBV4-2 with TRBJ2-3, with TRBD2 as a possible D gene (5 bases). Here the sequenced sample was PBMCs, taken approximately 220 days after intestinal transplant. This receptor was identified in a human patient who received an intestinal transplant, so some T cells may come from the graft donor. Here the CDR3 reads CASSQHLASSTDTQYF. The DNA for the CDR3 is TGTGCCAGCAGCCAGCACCTAGCTTCAAGCACAGATACGCAGTATTTT.